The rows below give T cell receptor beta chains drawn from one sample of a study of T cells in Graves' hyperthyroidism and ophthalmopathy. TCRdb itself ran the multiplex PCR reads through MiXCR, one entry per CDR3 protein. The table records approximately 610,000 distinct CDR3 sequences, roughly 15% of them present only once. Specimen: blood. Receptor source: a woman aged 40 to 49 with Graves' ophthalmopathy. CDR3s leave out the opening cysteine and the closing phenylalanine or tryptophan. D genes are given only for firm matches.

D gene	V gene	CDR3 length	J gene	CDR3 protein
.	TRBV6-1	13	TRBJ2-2	ASKVHTAGAGELF
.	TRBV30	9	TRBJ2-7	AWSGYYEQY
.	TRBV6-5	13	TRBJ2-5	ASSYSLASMGTQY
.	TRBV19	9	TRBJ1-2	ASSTGMGYT
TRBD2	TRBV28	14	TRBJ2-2	ASSLTSSVGTGELF
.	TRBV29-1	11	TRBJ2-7	SVEVGGSYEQY
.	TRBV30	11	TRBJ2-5	AWSGLVQETQY
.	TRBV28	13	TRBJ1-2	ASSHTGLANYGYT
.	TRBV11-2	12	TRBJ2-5	ASSPLGDVETQY
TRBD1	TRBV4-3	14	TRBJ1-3	ASSQDRGQGRNTIY
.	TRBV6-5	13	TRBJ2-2	ASSYDLDGTGELF
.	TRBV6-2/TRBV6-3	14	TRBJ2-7	ASSYPRGLRNYEQY
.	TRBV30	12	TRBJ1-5	AWSSRRQNQPQH
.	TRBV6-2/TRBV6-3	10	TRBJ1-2	AILTGNWGYT
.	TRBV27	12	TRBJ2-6	ASSKLGGANVLT